This T cell receptor (beta chain) was identified in a study of cytomegalovirus exposure and HLA in healthy donors. Primers included in the PCR were 60 Vbeta and 13 Jbeta primers. The protocol was immunoSEQ multiplex PCR, while the TCRdb copy is restricted to in-frame clones and leaves out a portion. The table lists 65,000 to 90,000 clones, roughly 77% of them singletons. Trimming took 4 bases from V and 2 from J, leaving 8 bases between them. Germline V gene lookup returns CDR1 LGHNA and CDR2 YNFKEQ. This CDR3 comprises 13 residues. A few counts support this clone. Sequencing input: PBMCs. The V call is TRBV4-2, the J call TRBJ1-1; D ambiguous. This clonotype was sampled from a man in his sixties in good health and CMV-seronegative. CDR3 amino acids: CASSPQANTEAFF. For the CDR3, the DNA is TGTGCCAGCAGCCCGCAAGCAAACACTGAAGCTTTCTTT.